These T cell receptor beta chains were read from a single sample in a study of cytomegalovirus exposure and HLA in healthy donors. Sequencing used immunoSEQ multiplex PCR; TCRdb keeps in-frame clones, though not all of them. The table records 95,000 to 150,000 clones, roughly 80% of them present only once. The sequenced sample consisted of PBMCs. The receptor source for this set is a man in his fifties or sixties in good health and CMV-seronegative. Each CDR3 is given with its conserved first and last residue. D genes are given only for firm matches. Part of the rows lack a size; the others show once, few, many or a class for expanded clones.

DNA,CDR3,J,V,D,size
TGTGCCAGCAGCTTGGCAGGTTTCGGGACAGGGAATGAAAAACTGTTTTTT,CASSLAGFGTGNEKLFF,TRBJ1-4,TRBV5-4,TRBD1,NA
TGTGCCAGCTCACCAACCGGGACAGGGGGCGTATTGGGAGGCTACACCTTC,CASSPTGTGGVLGGYTF,TRBJ1-2,TRBV18,TRBD1,few
TGTGCCAGCAGCCCGACAGGGGGCCAGCCCCAGCATTTT,CASSPTGGQPQHF,TRBJ1-5,TRBV9,TRBD1,NA
TGCGCCAGCAGCTTGGGACTTGATAGCACAGATACGCAGTATTTT,CASSLGLDSTDTQYF,TRBJ2-3,TRBV5-1,NA,NA
TGTGCCAGCTCTCGGAAACAGGGGGAGGGCTACACCTTC,CASSRKQGEGYTF,TRBJ1-2,TRBV18,TRBD1,NA
TGTGCCACCAGCCGCCAGGTAGAAAATTCACCCCTCCACTTT,CATSRQVENSPLHF,TRBJ1-6,TRBV15,NA,NA
TGTGCCAGCAGCCCTCTGGGGCTCGATGGGATGAACACTGAAGCTTTCTTT,CASSPLGLDGMNTEAFF,TRBJ1-1,TRBV7-9,NA,NA
TGTGCCAGCAGCCCCCGGACTAGCGGGACCTACGAGCAGTACTTC,CASSPRTSGTYEQYF,TRBJ2-7,TRBV7-9,TRBD2,NA
TGTGCTACCCAGGCCTCTGGGGCCAACGTCCTGACTTTC,CATQASGANVLTF,TRBJ2-6,TRBV27,NA,NA
TGTGCCAGCAGCTTTGATGGAGATCAGCCCCAGCATTTT,CASSFDGDQPQHF,TRBJ1-5,TRBV7-2,NA,NA
TGCAGCGTTGACCCCAGGGCTGGAAACACCATATATTTT,CSVDPRAGNTIYF,TRBJ1-3,TRBV29-1,NA,few
TGTGCCAGCAGCCCCCAGGGGCTGGAACGCAATCAGCCCCAGCATTTT,CASSPQGLERNQPQHF,TRBJ1-5,TRBV6-6,NA,NA
TGCGCCAGCAGCGTTGGGGGGTCTAGCACAGATACGCAGTATTTT,CASSVGGSSTDTQYF,TRBJ2-3,TRBV5-1,NA,NA
TGCGCCAGCAGCCAAGCCGGGACAGCACTCTGGGGCTACACCTTC,CASSQAGTALWGYTF,TRBJ1-2,TRBV4-3,TRBD1,NA
TGTGCCACCAGCAGGGGCGACAGTCGGTATGGCTACACCTTC,CATSRGDSRYGYTF,TRBJ1-2,TRBV15,NA,NA
TGTGCCAGCAGTAGAACAGGGGGACCCTACGAGCAGTACTTC,CASSRTGGPYEQYF,TRBJ2-7,TRBV28,TRBD1,few
TGTGCCAGCAGACCGGAGGGAACCGTGGAAAAACTGTTTTTT,CASRPEGTVEKLFF,TRBJ1-4,TRBV28,NA,NA
TGTGCCGGCATTGGACAGGGAGATAAGACCCAGTACTTC,CAGIGQGDKTQYF,TRBJ2-5,TRBV6-8,TRBD1,few
TGTGCCAGCAGCTTAAGACCGGGACAGGGGAGCTATGGCTACACCTTC,CASSLRPGQGSYGYTF,TRBJ1-2,TRBV7-3,TRBD1,NA
TGTGCCATCAGTAAGGATTCGGGTAGGAACAATGAGCAGTTCTTC,CAISKDSGRNNEQFF,TRBJ2-1,TRBV10-3,NA,once
TGTGCCTGGGGCCAACAGGACTCTGGAAACACCATATATTTT,CAWGQQDSGNTIYF,TRBJ1-3,TRBV30,NA,NA
TGCGCCAGCAGCTTGGGAGCCAGAAGTGAGGGGACCCAGTACTTC,CASSLGARSEGTQYF,TRBJ2-5,TRBV5-1,NA,NA
TGTGCCAGCAGTTCGCGGCGGGGGACGGACTATGGCTACACCTTC,CASSSRRGTDYGYTF,TRBJ1-2,TRBV6-5,NA,NA
TGTTCCAGCAGCCCGACCGGGGATACGCAGTATTTT,CSSSPTGDTQYF,TRBJ2-3,TRBV7-9,NA,NA
TGTGCCAGTACCCCCTCGACAGGGCAAAATTCACCCCTCCACTTT,CASTPSTGQNSPLHF,TRBJ1-6,TRBV19,TRBD1,few
TGTGCCAGCAGCCCGATGACATCACCTAATGAAAAACTGTTTTTT,CASSPMTSPNEKLFF,TRBJ1-4,TRBV6-5,NA,NA
TGCGCCAGCAGCTTGGCCCGGGACAGGGGATTCTACGAGCAGTACTTC,CASSLARDRGFYEQYF,TRBJ2-7,TRBV5-1,TRBD1,NA
TGTGCCAGCAGAAGGGCTAGCGGGGACACCGGGGAGCTGTTTTTT,CASRRASGDTGELFF,TRBJ2-2,TRBV27,TRBD2,NA
TGTGCCAGCAGTCCTGGGACAGTTAGCAATCAGCCCCAGCATTTT,CASSPGTVSNQPQHF,TRBJ1-5,TRBV6-5,TRBD1,NA
TGTGCCAGCAGTTCCAGGGGAGGGGGAGCTTTCTTT,CASSSRGGGAFF,TRBJ1-1,TRBV7-2,NA,NA
TGTGCCAGCAGCAACCCTAGGGGACAGACCACGAAGGAGACCCAGTACTTC,CASSNPRGQTTKETQYF,TRBJ2-5,TRBV9,TRBD1,NA
TGTGCCAGCAGCGTAGGGCCGAACAATGAGCAGTTCTTC,CASSVGPNNEQFF,TRBJ2-1,TRBV9,NA,NA
TGTGCCAGCACCCAGGGGACAGATTACTACGAGCAGTACTTC,CASTQGTDYYEQYF,TRBJ2-7,TRBV5-6,TRBD1,NA
TGTGCCAGCGGGGTGACAGGGAGGTCCGAGCAGTACTTC,CASGVTGRSEQYF,TRBJ2-7,TRBV6-1,NA,NA
TGTGCCTGGAATCAGGGGACCTCATATGGCTACACCTTC,CAWNQGTSYGYTF,TRBJ1-2,TRBV30,NA,few
TGCGCCACCAGGGTCGGACAGGGCATCCCTGAAGCTTTCTTT,CATRVGQGIPEAFF,TRBJ1-1,TRBV5-1,TRBD1,NA
TGTGCCAGCAGTATCGGGGGGGCCTACGAGCAGTACTTC,CASSIGGAYEQYF,TRBJ2-7,TRBV28,TRBD2,once
TGTGCCAGCAGCTTAGACTGGGAGACCCAGTACTTC,CASSLDWETQYF,TRBJ2-5,TRBV7-8,NA,NA
TGTGCCAGCAGCCCACTAACGGGGGAAACCATATATTTT,CASSPLTGETIYF,TRBJ1-3,TRBV14,NA,NA
TGCGCCAGCAGCCAAGCTAGAGCGTCTGTGACAGGGGGGGAAAAACTGTTTTTT,CASSQARASVTGGEKLFF,TRBJ1-4,TRBV4-3,TRBD1,NA
TGCACCAGCAGCCAGCCCACGTGGCCCCGCTCCTACGAGCAGTACTTC,CTSSQPTWPRSYEQYF,TRBJ2-7,TRBV1,NA,NA
TGTGCCAGCAGTTTTGGCGTTGGTGGAGGGCGTTCACCCCTCCACTTT,CASSFGVGGGRSPLHF,TRBJ1-6,TRBV28,NA,NA
TGTGCCAGTAGTAGAGGACAGGGGGCCTCCAATCAGCCCCAGCATTTT,CASSRGQGASNQPQHF,TRBJ1-5,TRBV19,TRBD1,NA
TGTGCCAGCAACCCAGGGGAATTAGGGGAAAAACTGTTTTTT,CASNPGELGEKLFF,TRBJ1-4,TRBV7-9,NA,many
TGCGCCAGCAGCTATAACAGGGGCTCGGACACTGAAGCTTTCTTT,CASSYNRGSDTEAFF,TRBJ1-1,TRBV5-1,TRBD1,NA
TGCAGCGTTGAAGCCGGGAGGGTGGCCGGGGAGCTGTTTTTT,CSVEAGRVAGELFF,TRBJ2-2,TRBV29-1,TRBD2,NA
TGTGCCAGCAACCAGGGTAACGAGCAGTACTTC,CASNQGNEQYF,TRBJ2-7,TRBV6-1,NA,NA
TGTGCCAGCAGAGGGCGGGCGAACACTGAAGCTTTCTTT,CASRGRANTEAFF,TRBJ1-1,TRBV6-5,NA,NA
TGTGCCAGCAGCTTATCTCGGGGGAGTGAAAAACTGTTTTTT,CASSLSRGSEKLFF,TRBJ1-4,TRBV7-2,NA,NA
TGTGCCAGCACCCCTTCAGGGGTTAGCACTGAAGCTTTCTTT,CASTPSGVSTEAFF,TRBJ1-1,TRBV28,NA,NA
TGTGCCAGCAGCCCTCCCGGGAGGGATTCACCCCTCCACTTT,CASSPPGRDSPLHF,TRBJ1-6,TRBV2,NA,NA
TGCGCCAGCAGCCAACTAGCGGGGGTCGGGACACAGTACTTC,CASSQLAGVGTQYF,TRBJ2-5,TRBV4-1,TRBD2,NA
TGTGCCAGCAGCGTAGGCGGGGGTGGCAATTCACCCCTCCACTTT,CASSVGGGGNSPLHF,TRBJ1-6,TRBV9,NA,NA